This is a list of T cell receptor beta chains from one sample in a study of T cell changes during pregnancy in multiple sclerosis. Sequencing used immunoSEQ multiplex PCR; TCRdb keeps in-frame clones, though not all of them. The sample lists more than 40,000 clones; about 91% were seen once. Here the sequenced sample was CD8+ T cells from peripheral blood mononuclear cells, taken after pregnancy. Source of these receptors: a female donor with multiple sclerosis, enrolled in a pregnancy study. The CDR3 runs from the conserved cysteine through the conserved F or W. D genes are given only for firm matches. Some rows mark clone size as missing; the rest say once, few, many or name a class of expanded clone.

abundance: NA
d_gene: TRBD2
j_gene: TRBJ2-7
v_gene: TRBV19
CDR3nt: TGTGCCAGTAGTATAAAGTCTAGCGGAGCCTACGAGCAGTACTTC
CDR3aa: CASSIKSSGAYEQYF

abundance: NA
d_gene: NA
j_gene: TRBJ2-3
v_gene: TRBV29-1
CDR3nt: TGCAGCGTTGAACGTCAGGGGTATGAAGATACGCAGTATTTT
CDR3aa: CSVERQGYEDTQYF

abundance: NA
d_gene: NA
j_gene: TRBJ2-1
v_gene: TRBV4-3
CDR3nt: TGCGCCAGCAGCCAAGATACGGGGAGCTCCTACAATGAGCAGTTCTTC
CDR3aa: CASSQDTGSSYNEQFF

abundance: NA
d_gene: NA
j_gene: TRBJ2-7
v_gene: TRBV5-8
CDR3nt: TGTGCCAGCAGCCGAACAGTTGGATACGAGCAGTACTTC
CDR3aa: CASSRTVGYEQYF

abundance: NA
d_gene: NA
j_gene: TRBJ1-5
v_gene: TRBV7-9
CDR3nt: TGTGCCAGCAGCACTAATACAGGTCACGATAGCAATCAGCCCCAGCATTTT
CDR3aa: CASSTNTGHDSNQPQHF

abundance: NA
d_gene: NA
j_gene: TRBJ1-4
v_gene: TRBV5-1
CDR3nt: TGCGCCAGCAGCTTGGACGGAGCAACTAATGAAAAACTGTTTTTT
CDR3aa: CASSLDGATNEKLFF

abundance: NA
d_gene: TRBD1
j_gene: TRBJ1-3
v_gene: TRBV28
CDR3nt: TGTGCCAGCCGTCGGCCTGGCCGAAAAGGGGGCCCTGGAAACACCATATATTTT
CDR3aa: CASRRPGRKGGPGNTIYF

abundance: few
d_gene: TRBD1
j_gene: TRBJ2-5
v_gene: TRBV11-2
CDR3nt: TGTGCCAGCAGCCCATGGGGACAGCAAGAGACCCAGTACTTC
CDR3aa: CASSPWGQQETQYF

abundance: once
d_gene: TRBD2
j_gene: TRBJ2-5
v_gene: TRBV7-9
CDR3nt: TGTGCCAGCAGCGTACTAGCGGGGGGGCTTGAGACCCAGTACTTC
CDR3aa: CASSVLAGGLETQYF

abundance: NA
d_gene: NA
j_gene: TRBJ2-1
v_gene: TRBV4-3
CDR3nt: TGCGCCAGCAGCCAACAGGGTGAGCAGTTCTTC
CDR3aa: CASSQQGEQFF

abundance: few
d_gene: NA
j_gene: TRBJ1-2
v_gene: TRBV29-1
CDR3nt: TGCAGCGTTGAAGAGCCAGGGCTAGACGGCTACACCTTC
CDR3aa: CSVEEPGLDGYTF

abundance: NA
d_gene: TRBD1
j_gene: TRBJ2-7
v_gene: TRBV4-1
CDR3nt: TGCGCCAGCAGCCAAGATTGGCAAGGGACAGGAATGGGCGAGCAGTACTTC
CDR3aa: CASSQDWQGTGMGEQYF

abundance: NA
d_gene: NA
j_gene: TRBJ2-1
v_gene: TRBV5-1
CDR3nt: TGCGCCAGCAGCTTGAACATACACAATGAGCAGTTCTTC
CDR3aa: CASSLNIHNEQFF

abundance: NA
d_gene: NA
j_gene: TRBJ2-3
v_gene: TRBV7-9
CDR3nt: TGTGCCAGCAGCCGTTCGGACACCTCTAGCACAGATACGCAGTATTTT
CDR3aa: CASSRSDTSSTDTQYF

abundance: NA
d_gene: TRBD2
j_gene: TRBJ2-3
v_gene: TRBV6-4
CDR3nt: TGTGCCAGCAGTGTAACTAGCGGCACAGATACGCAGTATTTT
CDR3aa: CASSVTSGTDTQYF

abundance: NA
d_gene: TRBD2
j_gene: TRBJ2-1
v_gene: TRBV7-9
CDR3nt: TGTGCCAGCAGCTTAATAGCGGGGGACAATGAGCAGTTCTTC
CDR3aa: CASSLIAGDNEQFF

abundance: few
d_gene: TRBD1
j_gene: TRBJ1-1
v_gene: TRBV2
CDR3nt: TGTGCCAGCAGGGACAGGAGAACTGAAGCTTTCTTT
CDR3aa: CASRDRRTEAFF

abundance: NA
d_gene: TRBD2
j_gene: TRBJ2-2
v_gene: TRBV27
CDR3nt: TGTGCCAGCACCTTAGGGACTAGCGGGGAGGCCGGGGAGCTGTTTTTT
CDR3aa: CASTLGTSGEAGELFF

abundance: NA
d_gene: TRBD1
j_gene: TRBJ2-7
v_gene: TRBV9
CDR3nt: TGTGCCAGCAGCGTAGGGGCAGGGGGCACGTACGAGCAGTACTTC
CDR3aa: CASSVGAGGTYEQYF

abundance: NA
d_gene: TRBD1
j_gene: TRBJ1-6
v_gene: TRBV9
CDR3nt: TGTGCCAGCAGCGTAGCGGGACAGGGATTGGGTTCACCCCTCCACTTT
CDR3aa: CASSVAGQGLGSPLHF

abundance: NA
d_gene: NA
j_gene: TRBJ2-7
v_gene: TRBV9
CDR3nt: TGTGCCAGCAGCGCGAGGGACAACTCCTACGAGCAGTACTTC
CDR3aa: CASSARDNSYEQYF

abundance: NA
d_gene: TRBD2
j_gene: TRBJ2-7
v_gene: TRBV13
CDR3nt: TGTGCCAGCAGCTTAGCAGCGGGGGCTTCCTACGAGCAGTACTTC
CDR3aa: CASSLAAGASYEQYF

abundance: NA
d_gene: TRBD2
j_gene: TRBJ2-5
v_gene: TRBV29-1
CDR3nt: TGCAGCGTTGATCTGGGACTAGCGGGCGGAGAGACCCAGTACTTC
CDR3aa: CSVDLGLAGGETQYF